Here is one T cell receptor beta chain with its context. Its antigen is not identified. The CDR3 totals 19 residues. Germline V CDR1 and CDR2: LGHNT, FRNRAP. With V trimmed by 4 bases and J by 2 bases, 17 bases remained unmatched. Unique molecular identifiers tagged individual cDNA molecules. One entry per CDR3 protein results from TCRdb running MiXCR on the 5' RACE reads. Seen here are about 77,000 distinct CDR3 sequences, around 17% observed once, and the top ten hold about 3%. This entry belongs to a study of early T cells in non-severe SARS-CoV-2 infection. Study background: The authors sequenced bulk RNA from unsorted whole blood, leaving chains unpaired. Study observations and caveats: Clonotype matching in VDJdb favored anti-spike CD8 responses and did not capture private and CD4 specificities.

The sequencing sample was made of whole blood. The receptor was derived from an adult who was a healthcare worker with PCR-confirmed SARS-CoV-2 infection or an uninfected control (not recorded which). The chain recombines TRBV12-5 with TRBJ2-7; 10 nucleotides match TRBD2. In DNA form, the CDR3 reads TGTGCTAGTGGTTCCCAGGGAGATCGCGGACTAGCGGTTGCCTACGAGCAGTACTTC. Amino acid sequence: CASGSQGDRGLAVAYEQYF.